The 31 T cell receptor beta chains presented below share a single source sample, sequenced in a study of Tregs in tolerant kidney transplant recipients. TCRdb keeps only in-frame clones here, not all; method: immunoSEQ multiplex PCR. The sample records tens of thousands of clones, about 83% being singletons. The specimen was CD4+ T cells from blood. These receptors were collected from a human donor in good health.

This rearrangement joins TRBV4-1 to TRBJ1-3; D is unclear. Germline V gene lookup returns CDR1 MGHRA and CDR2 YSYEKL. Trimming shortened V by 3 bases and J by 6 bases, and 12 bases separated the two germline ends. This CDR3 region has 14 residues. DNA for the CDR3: TGCGCCAGCAGCCAGAGGACTTTGGAAAACACCATATATTTT. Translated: CASSQRTLENTIYF.

The CDR3 sequence: CASSLGAGAQYEQYF. CDR3 bases: TGTGCCAGCAGCTTAGGGGCGGGAGCCCAATACGAGCAGTACTTC. J is TRBJ2-7 and V is TRBV7-6; TRBD2 aligns across 7 bases. The CDR3 is made up of 15 amino acids. Losses at the gene ends were 1 base for V and 4 bases for J; bases not matched to a gene: 7. Germline V gives CDR1 SGHVS, CDR2 FNYEAQ.

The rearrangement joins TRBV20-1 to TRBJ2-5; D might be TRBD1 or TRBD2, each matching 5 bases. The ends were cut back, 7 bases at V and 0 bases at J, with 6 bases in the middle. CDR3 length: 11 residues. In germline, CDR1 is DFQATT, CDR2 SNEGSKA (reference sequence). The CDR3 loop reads CSGDHQETQYF. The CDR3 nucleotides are TGCAGTGGGGACCACCAAGAGACCCAGTACTTC.

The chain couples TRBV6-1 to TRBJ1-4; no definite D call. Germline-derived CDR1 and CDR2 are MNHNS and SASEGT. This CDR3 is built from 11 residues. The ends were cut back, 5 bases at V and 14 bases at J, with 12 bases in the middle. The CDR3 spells CASSYRTVLFF. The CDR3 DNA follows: TGTGCCAGCAGTTACCGAACAGTTCTGTTTTTT.

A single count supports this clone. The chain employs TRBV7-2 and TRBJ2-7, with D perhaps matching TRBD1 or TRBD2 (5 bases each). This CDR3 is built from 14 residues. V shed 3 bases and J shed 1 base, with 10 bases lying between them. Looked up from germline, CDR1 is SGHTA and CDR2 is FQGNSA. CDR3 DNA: TGTGCCAGCAGCTTGATGAGGGGTTCCTACGAGCAGTACTTC. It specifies CASSLMRGSYEQYF. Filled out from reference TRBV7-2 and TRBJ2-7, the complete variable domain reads GAGVSQSPSNKVTEKGKDVELRCDPISGHTALYWYRQSLGQGLEFLIYFQGNSAPDKSGLPSDRFSAERTGGSVSTLTIQRTQQEDSAVYLCASSLMRGSYEQYFGPGTRLTVT.

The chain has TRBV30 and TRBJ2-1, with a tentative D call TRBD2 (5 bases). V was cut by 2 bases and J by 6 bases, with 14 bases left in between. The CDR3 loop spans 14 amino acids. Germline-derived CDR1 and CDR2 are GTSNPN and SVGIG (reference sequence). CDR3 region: CAWSIEERGNEQFF. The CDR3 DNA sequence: TGTGCCTGGAGTATTGAAGAACGGGGCAATGAGCAGTTCTTC. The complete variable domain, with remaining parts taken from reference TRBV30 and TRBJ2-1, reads SQTIHQWPATLVQPVGSPLSLECTVEGTSNPNLYWYRQAAGRGLQLLFYSVGIGQISSEVPQNLSASRPQDRQFILSSKKLLLSDSGFYLCAWSIEERGNEQFFGPGTRLTVL.

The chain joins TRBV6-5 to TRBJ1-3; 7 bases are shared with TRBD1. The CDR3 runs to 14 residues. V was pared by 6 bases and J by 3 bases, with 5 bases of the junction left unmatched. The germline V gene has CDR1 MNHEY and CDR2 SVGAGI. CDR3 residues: CASRRGQLGNTIYF. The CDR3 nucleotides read TGTGCCAGCAGGCGGGGACAGCTTGGAAACACCATATATTTT.

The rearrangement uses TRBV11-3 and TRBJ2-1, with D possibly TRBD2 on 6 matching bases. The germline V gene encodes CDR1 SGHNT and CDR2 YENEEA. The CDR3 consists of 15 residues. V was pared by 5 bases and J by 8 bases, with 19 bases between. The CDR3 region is CASSLDRDSTYEQFF. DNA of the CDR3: TGTGCCAGCAGCCTCGACCGGGACTCCACATATGAGCAGTTCTTC.

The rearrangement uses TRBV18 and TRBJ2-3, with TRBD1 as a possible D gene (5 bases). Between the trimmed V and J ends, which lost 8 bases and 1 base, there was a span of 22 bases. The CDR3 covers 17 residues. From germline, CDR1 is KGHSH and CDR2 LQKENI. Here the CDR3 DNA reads TGTGCCAGCAAATTCAACAACGGCAGGGATGGCACAGATACGCAGTATTTT. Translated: CASKFNNGRDGTDTQYF. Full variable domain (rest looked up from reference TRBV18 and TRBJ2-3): NAGVMQNPRHLVRRRGQEARLRCSPMKGHSHVYWYRQLPEEGLKFMVYLQKENIIDESGMPKERFSAEFPKEGPSILRIQQVVRGDSAAYFCASKFNNGRDGTDTQYFGPGTRLTVL.

CDR3 loop: CASSLGGQGSLEQFF. The CDR3 DNA follows: TGTGCCAGCAGCTTAGGAGGCCAGGGGAGTCTTGAGCAGTTCTTC. The V and J genes are TRBV11-3 and TRBJ2-1, with D tentatively TRBD1 (6 bases). Germline V CDR1 and CDR2: SGHNT, YENEEA. The germline V and J ends were trimmed by 1 base and 9 bases, with 16 bases remaining between them. The CDR3 is 15 amino acids. Using reference TRBV11-3 and TRBJ2-1 for the parts outside the CDR3, the full variable domain is EAGVVQSPRYKIIEKKQPVAFWCNPISGHNTLYWYLQNLGQGPELLIRYENEEAVDDSQLPKDRFSAERLKGVDSTLKIQPAELGDSAVYLCASSLGGQGSLEQFFGPGTRLTVL.

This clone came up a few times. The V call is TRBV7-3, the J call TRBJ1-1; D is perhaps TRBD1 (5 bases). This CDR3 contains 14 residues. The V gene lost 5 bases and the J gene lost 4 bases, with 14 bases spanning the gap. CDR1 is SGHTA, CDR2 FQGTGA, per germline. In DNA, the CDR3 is TGTGCCAGCAGCGTAGGGACGCCTGGCACTGAAGCTTTCTTT. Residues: CASSVGTPGTEAFF.

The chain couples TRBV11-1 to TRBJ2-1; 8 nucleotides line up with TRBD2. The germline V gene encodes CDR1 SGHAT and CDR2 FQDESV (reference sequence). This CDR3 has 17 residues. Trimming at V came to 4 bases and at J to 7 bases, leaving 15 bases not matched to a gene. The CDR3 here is CASSSTGGASSWNEQFF. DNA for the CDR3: TGTGCCAGCAGCTCAACGGGGGGGGCTTCCTCCTGGAATGAGCAGTTCTTC.

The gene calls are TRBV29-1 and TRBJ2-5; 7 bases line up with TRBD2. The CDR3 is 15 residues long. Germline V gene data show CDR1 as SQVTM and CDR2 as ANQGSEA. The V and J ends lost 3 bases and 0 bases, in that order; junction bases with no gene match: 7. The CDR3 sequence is CSVDKSGGNQETQYF. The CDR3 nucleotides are TGCAGCGTTGATAAGTCGGGAGGCAACCAAGAGACCCAGTACTTC.

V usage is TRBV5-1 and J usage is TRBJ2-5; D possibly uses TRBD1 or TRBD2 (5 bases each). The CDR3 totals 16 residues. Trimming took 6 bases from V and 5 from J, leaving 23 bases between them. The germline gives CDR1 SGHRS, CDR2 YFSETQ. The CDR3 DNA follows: TGCGCCAGCACCCGCACCGTGGGGTCGGGGCGGGAGACCCAGTACTTC. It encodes CASTRTVGSGRETQYF.

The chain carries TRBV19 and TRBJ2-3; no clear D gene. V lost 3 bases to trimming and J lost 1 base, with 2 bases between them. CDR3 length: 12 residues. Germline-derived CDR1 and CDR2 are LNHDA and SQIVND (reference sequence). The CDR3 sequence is CASSMGTDTQYF. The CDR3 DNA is TGTGCCAGTAGTATGGGCACAGATACGCAGTATTTT. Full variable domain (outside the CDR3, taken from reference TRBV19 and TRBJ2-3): DGGITQSPKYLFRKEGQNVTLSCEQNLNHDAMYWYRQDPGQGLRLIYYSQIVNDFQKGDIAEGYSVSREKKESFPLTVTSAQKNPTAFYLCASSMGTDTQYFGPGTRLTVL.

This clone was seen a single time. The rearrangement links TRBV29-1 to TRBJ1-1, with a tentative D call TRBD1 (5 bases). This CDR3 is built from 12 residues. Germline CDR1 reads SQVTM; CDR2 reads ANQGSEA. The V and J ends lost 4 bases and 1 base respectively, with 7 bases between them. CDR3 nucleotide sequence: TGCAGCGTTGGGGGGGGGAACACTGAAGCTTTCTTT. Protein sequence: CSVGGGNTEAFF.

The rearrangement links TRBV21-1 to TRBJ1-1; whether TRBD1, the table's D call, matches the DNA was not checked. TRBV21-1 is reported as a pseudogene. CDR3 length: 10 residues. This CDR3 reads CACHRNEAFF. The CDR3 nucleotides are TGTGCCTGCCACAGGAATGAAGCTTTCTTT.

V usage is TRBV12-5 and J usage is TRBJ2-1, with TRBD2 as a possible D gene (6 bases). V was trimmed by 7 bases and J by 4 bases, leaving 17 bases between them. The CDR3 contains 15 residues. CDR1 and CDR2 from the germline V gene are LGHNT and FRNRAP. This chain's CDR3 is CASAPPGLTYNEQFF. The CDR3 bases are TGTGCTAGTGCCCCCCCGGGACTCACATACAATGAGCAGTTCTTC.

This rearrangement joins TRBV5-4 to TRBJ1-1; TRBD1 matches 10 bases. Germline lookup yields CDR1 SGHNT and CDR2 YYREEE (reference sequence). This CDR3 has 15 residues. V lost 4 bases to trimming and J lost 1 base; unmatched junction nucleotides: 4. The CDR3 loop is CASSTRQGANTEAFF. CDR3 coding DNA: TGTGCCAGCAGCACAAGACAGGGGGCGAACACTGAAGCTTTCTTT.

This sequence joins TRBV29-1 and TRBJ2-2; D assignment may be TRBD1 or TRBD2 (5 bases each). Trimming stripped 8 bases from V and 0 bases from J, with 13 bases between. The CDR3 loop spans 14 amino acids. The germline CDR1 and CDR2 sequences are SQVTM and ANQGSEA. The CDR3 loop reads CSIGTDPNTGELFF. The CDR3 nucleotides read TGCAGCATAGGGACGGACCCGAACACCGGGGAGCTGTTTTTT.

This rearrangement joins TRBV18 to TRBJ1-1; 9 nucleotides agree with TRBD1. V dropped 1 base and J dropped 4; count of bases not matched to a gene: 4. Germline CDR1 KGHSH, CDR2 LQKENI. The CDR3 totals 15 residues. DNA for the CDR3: TGTGCCAGCTCACCACTACAGGGGGCCATCACTGAAGCTTTCTTT. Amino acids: CASSPLQGAITEAFF.

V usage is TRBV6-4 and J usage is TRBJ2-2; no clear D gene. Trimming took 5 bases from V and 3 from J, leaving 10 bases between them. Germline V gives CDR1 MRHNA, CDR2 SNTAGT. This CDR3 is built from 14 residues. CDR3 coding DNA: TGTGCCAGCAGTTACCGCCCGCACACCGGGGAGCTGTTTTTT. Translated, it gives CASSYRPHTGELFF.

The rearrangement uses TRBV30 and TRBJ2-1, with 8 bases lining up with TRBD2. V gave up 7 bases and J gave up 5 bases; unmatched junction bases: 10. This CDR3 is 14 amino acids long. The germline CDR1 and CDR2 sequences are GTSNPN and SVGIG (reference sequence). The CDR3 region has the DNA TGTGCCTCCTCGTTCAGCGGGAGTGACAATGAGCAGTTCTTC. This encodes CASSFSGSDNEQFF.

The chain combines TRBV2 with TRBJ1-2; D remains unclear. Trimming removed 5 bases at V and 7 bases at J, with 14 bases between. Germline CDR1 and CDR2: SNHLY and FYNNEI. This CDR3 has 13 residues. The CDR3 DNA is TGTGCCAGCAGTCTAAGACAAGAGGGTGGCTACACCTTC. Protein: CASSLRQEGGYTF.

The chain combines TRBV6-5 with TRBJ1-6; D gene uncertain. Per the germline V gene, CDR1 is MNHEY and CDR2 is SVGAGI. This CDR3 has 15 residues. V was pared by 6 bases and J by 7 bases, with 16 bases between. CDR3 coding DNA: TGTGCCAGCAGGTTGGATCAGGCGCCCAATTCACCCCTCCACTTT. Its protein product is CASRLDQAPNSPLHF.

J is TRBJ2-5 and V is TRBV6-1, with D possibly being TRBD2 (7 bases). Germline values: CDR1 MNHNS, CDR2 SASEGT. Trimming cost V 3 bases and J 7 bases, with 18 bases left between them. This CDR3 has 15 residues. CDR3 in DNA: TGTGCCAGCAGTGAGGTGTTTGGGGAGGGGGTGACCCAGTACTTC. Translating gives CASSEVFGEGVTQYF.

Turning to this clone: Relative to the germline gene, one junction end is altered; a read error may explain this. CDR3 nucleotides: TGCGCCAGCAGCCTGACAGGAGCCGATCATCATCCCCAGCATTTT. Protein product: CASSLTGADHHPQHF. This chain links TRBV5-1 with TRBJ1-5; tentative D call: TRBD1 (6 bases). The CDR3 consists of 15 residues. Germline values: CDR1 SGHRS, CDR2 YFSETQ.

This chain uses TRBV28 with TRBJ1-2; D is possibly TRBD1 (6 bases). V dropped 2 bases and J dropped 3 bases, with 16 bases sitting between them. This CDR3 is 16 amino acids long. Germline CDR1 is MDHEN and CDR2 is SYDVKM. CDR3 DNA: TGTGCCAGCAGTTTAGTTTTGGAGGGGGAGGACTATGGCTACACCTTC. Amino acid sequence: CASSLVLEGEDYGYTF.

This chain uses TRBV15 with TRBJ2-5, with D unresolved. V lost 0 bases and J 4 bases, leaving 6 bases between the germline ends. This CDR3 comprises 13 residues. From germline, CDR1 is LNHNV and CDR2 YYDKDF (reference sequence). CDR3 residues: CATSREGLETQYF. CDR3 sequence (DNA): TGTGCCACCAGCAGAGAAGGTTTAGAGACCCAGTACTTC.

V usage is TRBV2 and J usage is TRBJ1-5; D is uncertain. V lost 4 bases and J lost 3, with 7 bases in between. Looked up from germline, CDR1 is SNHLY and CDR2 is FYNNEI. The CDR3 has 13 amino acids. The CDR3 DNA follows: TGTGCCAGCAGTGGGGTTTACAATCAGCCCCAGCATTTT. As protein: CASSGVYNQPQHF.

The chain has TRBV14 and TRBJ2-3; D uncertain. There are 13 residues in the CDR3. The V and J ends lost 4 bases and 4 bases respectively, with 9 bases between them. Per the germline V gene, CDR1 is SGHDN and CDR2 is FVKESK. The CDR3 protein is CASSRSRADTQYF. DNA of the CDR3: TGTGCCAGCAGCCGAAGTAGGGCAGATACGCAGTATTTT.